This T cell receptor (beta chain) was sequenced in a study of shared T cell receptors in the human thymus (dated by TCRdb to the early 2020s). Context from the whole study: The study examined how the human thymus generates shared, self-reactive T-cell receptor alpha chains.

Receptor amplification or capture employed the immunoSEQ multiplex PCR assay. Drawn from immuneACCESS, this table holds only the in-frame rearrangements with V and J called that TCRdb kept. Clones are partly lost; checked studies trace under half to an unresolved V gene and leave the rest unexplained. Recorded for this sample are 450,000 to 650,000 clones; about 80% of them occurred a single time. Around 0.013% of the sample is taken by the ten largest. There are 15 amino acids in the CDR3, from cysteine to phenylalanine inclusive. The only DNA kept is the CDR3, 45 bases in frame from the first base. Taken from the germline V gene (reference sequence), the CDR1 and CDR2 loops are MNHEY and SMNVEV. V sheds 5 bases and J sheds 2 bases, leaving 15 bases between their ends. In regard to this clone: This clone's antigen is unknown. Base-call qualities are not available, and no considerably larger clone is one nucleotide away.

These sequences were also reported in another study, on human thymus T cells. Per the second study: Donors were immunologically healthy infants undergoing open corrective cardiac surgery for congenital heart defects in Finland. Thymus tissue was obtained as surgical resects removed during corrective cardiac surgery. Both the thymic and the peripheral blood repertoires appeared to show biased V and J gene segment usage. According to the related research, thymic TCR repertoires were highly overlapping among unrelated individuals. The study characterized TCR alpha and beta repertoires from seven to nine infant thymus samples and a few related peripheral blood samples. Donor ages ranging from roughly 6 to 244 days were recorded, and a handful of male and a couple of female infants were included in the cohort. Thymocytes were freed from the tissue by mechanical means and kept at -70 degrees C as pellets of roughly 9.5-31 million cells. A QIAsymphony instrument was used to extract genomic DNA from the frozen cell pellets. Using the immunoSEQ multiplex PCR assay, the TCRB and TCRAD loci were amplified from a standardized quantity of quality-controlled genomic DNA. The amplicons spanned the V(D)J region and were long enough to cover the CDR3 and allow V and J genes to be identified. Amplicon sequencing was performed on an Illumina platform through the commercial immunoSEQ service. Primer bias and sequencing errors were corrected as previously described, and TCRAD and TCRB definitions were based on the IMGT database. immunoSEQ Analyzer 3.0 and VDJTools were used for repertoire analysis, which covered basic statistics, V/J segment usage, diversity estimates, rarefaction and pairwise overlap. Diversity was estimated with Chao1, ChaoE, Efron-Thisted, Shannon and inverse Simpson indices, and also on datasets down-sampled to the smallest sample. Repertoire overlap used strict matching of CDR3 nucleotide sequence, V gene and J gene, with Jaccard-based multidimensional scaling clustering. On average, thymus samples gave 750,000 to 950,000 unique TCRB clonotypes, whereas blood samples gave around 84,000.

Rearrangement joined TRBV27 to TRBJ2-5; perhaps TRBD1 is the D gene, with 6 bases matching. Sequences were obtained from thymocytes. This receptor was identified in a boy in the first two years of life with a congenital heart defect. Donor details come from another sample of the same person, matched by shared clones. This receptor has the CDR3 CASSGTGQPQETQYF. The base sequence is TGTGCCAGCAGTGGGACGGGACAACCTCAAGAGACCCAGTACTTC.